This TCR beta chain derives from a study of blood T cell repertoires in COVID-19 (TCRdb year 2020). Concerning the study at large: Samples from collaborators originated in the United States, Italy and Spain and spanned both the acute and convalescent phases of COVID-19. The samples were drawn from two sources: the first 160 participants of the ongoing ImmuneRACE study, and about 1,300 subjects contributed by 6 global collaborators. Deeply sampled blood TCRbeta repertoires from subjects exposed to, actively infected with, or recovered from COVID-19 were included in the dataset. Nearly every sample came with metadata listing a de-identified subject ID, COVID-19 status, age in years and sex. Where available, HLA class I and class II types were obtained from metadata supplied by the sample provider rather than from assay-based typing. The material from the prospective study consisted of cDNA or gDNA derived from T cells, B-cell-depleted T cells, or PBMCs. The repertoires were released in a freely available public database meant as a resource for research on the immune response to SARS-CoV-2. Summary of the overall study and its limitations: The amount of clinical and demographic metadata varied by source and participant and was provided uncurated.

One collaborating source in Seattle enrolled patients while the patients were actively infected and followed the patients over time throughout the course of disease. Each collaborating institution followed its own protocols to collect whole blood in K2EDTA tubes. For TCRbeta analysis, collaborators shipped samples in one of three forms: frozen whole blood, isolated PBMCs, or DNA extracted from either of those sample types. Including the terminal cysteine and phenylalanine, the CDR3 comprises 13 residues. Only the CDR3 portion is preserved as DNA: 39 bases, with reading frame beginning at the first base. V and J are truncated by 8 bases and 0 bases respectively, leaving an intervening sequence of 11 bases. CDR1 and CDR2, per the germline V gene, are ENHRY and SYGVKD. The immunoSEQ Assay, a bias-controlled multiplex PCR, was used to amplify TCRbeta CDR3 regions from genomic DNA. As for the authors' bioinformatics: Nucleated cell counts per sample were estimated from amplification of reference gene primers within the assay. To quantify the absolute abundance of each unique TCRbeta CDR3 rearrangement, sequence reads were collapsed and filtered. Productive Simpson clonality was computed per sample as the square root of Simpson's diversity index over productive rearrangements. The immuneACCESS repertoire file appears here via TCRdb, limited to in-frame rearrangements. These files lack a portion of the clones; in checked studies, under half of the deficit traces to unresolved V genes, and the cause of the others is not known. V and J calls plus clone size are reproduced from that table; the DNA served to infer D and trimming. Recorded for this sample are 250,000 or so clones; nearly 90% of them occurred a single time. 2% to 2.5% of the sample lies in the top ten.

A single count supports this clone. This clone's antigen is unknown. Base qualities are not provided; no much larger clone lies one nucleotide away. The origin of this receptor is a woman aged 55-70 years with COVID-19, enrolled during active disease. The chain is encoded by TRBV10-3 joined to TRBJ2-7; D gene: possibly TRBD1, on 6 matching bases. The sample taken for sequencing was peripheral blood. CDR3 reads: CAIGRDTSYEQYF. At the DNA level, the sequence is TGTGCCATCGGCCGGGACACCTCCTACGAGCAGTACTTC.